The clone carrying this T cell receptor beta chain has ten or more counts. TCRdb processed the 5' RACE reads anew with MiXCR; each CDR3 protein has one entry. The sample includes under 30,000 distinct CDR3 sequences, more than 5% of them seen just once. This sample is drawn from a study of T cells after yellow fever vaccination. The V gene's germline CDR1 is SGHTA and CDR2 FQGNSA. The CDR3 is 14 amino acids. V was clipped by 0 bases and J by 5 bases, with 10 bases between them. The sequences come from CD8+ T cells sorted from PBMCs, collected 10 days after the yellow fever booster vaccination. The chain employs TRBV7-2 and TRBJ2-5; D not resolved. This sequence originates from a man younger than 40 who received the YFV17D yellow fever vaccine. The CDR3 is CASSLANSGETQYF. The CDR3 DNA follows: TGTGCCAGCAGCTTAGCAAACAGTGGGGAGACCCAGTACTTC. The whole variable domain, filled in from reference TRBV7-2 and TRBJ2-5, reads GAGVSQSPSNKVTEKGKDVELRCDPISGHTALYWYRQSLGQGLEFLIYFQGNSAPDKSGLPSDRFSAERTGGSVSTLTIQRTQQEDSAVYLCASSLANSGETQYFGPGTRLLVL.